The 9 T cell receptor beta chains in this list originate from one sample, sequenced in a study of long-term antiretroviral therapy in people with HIV. At survey level, the immunoSEQ assay was run in its v3.0 version. Measured with immunoSEQ multiplex PCR; TCRdb has only the in-frame clones, and not every one. The data hold tens of thousands of clones, with 65% to 85% observed a single time. The sequencing used unsorted PBMCs, collected about 2.7 years after starting antiretroviral therapy. These receptors were taken from a man aged 25-45 years with HIV.

CDR3 bases: TGTGCCATCGGTACCGGGACTAGCGGGGCCACAGATACGCAGTATTTT. It encodes CAIGTGTSGATDTQYF. The rearrangement links TRBV10-3 to TRBJ2-3, with 13 bases lining up with TRBD2. The junction had 7 bases not matched to a gene; V was cut back by 8 bases and J by 2 bases. The CDR3 is 16 residues long. Germline CDR1 reads ENHRY; CDR2 reads SYGVKD.

This sequence joins TRBV6-5 and TRBJ2-1; 7 bases fit TRBD1. Losses at the gene ends were 8 bases for V and 7 bases for J; bases not matched to a gene: 14. Per the germline V gene, CDR1 is MNHEY and CDR2 is SVGAGI. This CDR3 region has 15 residues. The CDR3 protein is CASSVEGGRGNEQFF. CDR3 nucleotide sequence: TGTGCCAGCTCTGTAGAAGGGGGCCGAGGGAATGAGCAGTTCTTC.

The chain couples TRBV11-2 to TRBJ2-3, with 9 positions matching TRBD2. Germline V gives CDR1 SGHAT, CDR2 FQNNGV. The J segment lost 7 bases and the V segment lost 0 bases, leaving 11 bases of the junction unmatched. The CDR3 covers 17 residues. CDR3 amino acids: CASSLEGRREGRNTQYF. The CDR3 DNA sequence: TGTGCCAGCAGCTTAGAAGGGCGGCGGGAGGGCCGCAATACGCAGTATTTT. Combining the CDR3 with reference TRBV11-2 and TRBJ2-3 gives the whole variable domain EAGVAQSPRYKIIEKRQSVAFWCNPISGHATLYWYQQILGQGPKLLIQFQNNGVVDDSQLPKDRFSAERLKGVDSTLKIQPAKLEDSAVYLCASSLEGRREGRNTQYFGPGTRLTVL.

The V and J genes are TRBV2 and TRBJ2-1, with a tentative D call TRBD2 (6 bases). Germline-derived CDR1 and CDR2 are SNHLY and FYNNEI. This CDR3 contains 15 residues. The V end lost 6 bases, the J end lost 5 bases, and 17 bases lay between the germline ends. The CDR3 sequence: CASRKEEGSHNEQFF. For the CDR3, the DNA is TGTGCCAGCAGGAAGGAGGAGGGGTCCCACAATGAGCAGTTCTTC. The variable domain in full, completed from reference TRBV2 and TRBJ2-1, reads EPEVTQTPSHQVTQMGQEVILRCVPISNHLYFYWYRQILGQKVEFLVSFYNNEISEKSEIFDDQFSVERPDGSNFTLKIRSTKLEDSAMYFCASRKEEGSHNEQFFGPGTRLTVL.

On this clone itself: The sample contains more than one DNA sequence encoding this CDR3. The chain links TRBV30 to TRBJ1-6; D remains ambiguous. V was cut by 5 bases and J by 1 base, with 9 bases left in between. From germline, CDR1 is GTSNPN and CDR2 SVGIG (reference sequence). This CDR3 has 14 amino acids. This CDR3 reads CAWLGASYNSPLHF. CDR3 nucleotide sequence: TGTGCCTGGCTGGGAGCGTCCTATAATTCACCCCTCCACTTT.

This clone qualifies as medium-sized. The V call is TRBV5-1, the J call TRBJ2-5; possible D gene TRBD2, 6 bases. The CDR3 spans 16 residues. Trimming pared 0 bases from V and 0 bases from J, leaving 12 bases between. Germline lookup yields CDR1 SGHRS and CDR2 YFSETQ. The DNA for the CDR3 is TGCGCCAGCAGCTTGGGGGGAGGCTTTTACCAAGAGACCCAGTACTTC. It translates to CASSLGGGFYQETQYF.

The chain links TRBV5-4 to TRBJ2-5, with D possibly matching TRBD1 (6 bases). CDR1 is SGHNT, CDR2 YYREEE, per germline (reference sequence). This CDR3 region has 15 residues. The V gene lost 6 bases and the J gene lost 3 bases, with 18 bases spanning the gap. The chain's CDR3 is CASKTGGAVEETQYF. The CDR3 coding sequence is TGTGCCAGCAAGACAGGTGGGGCGGTAGAAGAGACCCAGTACTTC.

This clone has just one count. This chain uses TRBV7-9 with TRBJ2-5; the match to TRBD2 covers 7 bases. This CDR3 comprises 19 residues. Unmatched junction bases numbered 16, after V lost 1 base and J lost 2 bases. Germline V CDR1 and CDR2: SEHNR, FQNEAQ (reference sequence). The CDR3 is CASSLDLWGGGQPQETQYF. As DNA, the CDR3 is TGTGCCAGCAGCTTAGATCTCTGGGGGGGTGGACAACCGCAAGAGACCCAGTACTTC.

J is TRBJ2-3 and V is TRBV5-1; D perhaps matches TRBD2 (5 bases). The germline V gene encodes CDR1 SGHRS and CDR2 YFSETQ. The V gene lost 4 bases and the J gene lost 2 bases, with 20 bases spanning the gap. This CDR3 is built from 17 residues. Written as DNA, the CDR3 is TGCGCCAGCAGCCCAAGGACTCCCTCGAGCCCCACAGATACGCAGTATTTT. This encodes CASSPRTPSSPTDTQYF.